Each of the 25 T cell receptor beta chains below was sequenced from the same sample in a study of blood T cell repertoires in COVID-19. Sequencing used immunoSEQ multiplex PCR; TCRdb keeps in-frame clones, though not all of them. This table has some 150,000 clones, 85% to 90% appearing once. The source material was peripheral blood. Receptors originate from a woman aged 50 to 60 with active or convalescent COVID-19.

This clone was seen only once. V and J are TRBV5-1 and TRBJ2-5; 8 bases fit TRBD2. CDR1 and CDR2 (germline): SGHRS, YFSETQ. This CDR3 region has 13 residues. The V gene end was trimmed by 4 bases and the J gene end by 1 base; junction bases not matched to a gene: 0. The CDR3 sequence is CASSGTSQETQYF. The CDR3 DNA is TGCGCCAGCAGCGGGACTAGCCAAGAGACCCAGTACTTC.

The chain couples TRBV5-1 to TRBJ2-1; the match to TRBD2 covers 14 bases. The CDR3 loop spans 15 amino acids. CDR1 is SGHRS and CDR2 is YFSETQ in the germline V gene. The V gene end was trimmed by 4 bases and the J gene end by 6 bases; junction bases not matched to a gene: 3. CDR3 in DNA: TGCGCCAGCAGCGAAGGACTAGCGGGAGGCAATGAGCAGTTCTTC. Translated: CASSEGLAGGNEQFF.

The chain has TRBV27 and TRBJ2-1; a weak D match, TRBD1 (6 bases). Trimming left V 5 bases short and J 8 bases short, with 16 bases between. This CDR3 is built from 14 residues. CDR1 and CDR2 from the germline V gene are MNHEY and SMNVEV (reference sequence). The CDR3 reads CASSKRQGGHEQFF. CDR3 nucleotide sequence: TGTGCCAGCAGTAAACGGCAAGGGGGTCATGAGCAGTTCTTC.

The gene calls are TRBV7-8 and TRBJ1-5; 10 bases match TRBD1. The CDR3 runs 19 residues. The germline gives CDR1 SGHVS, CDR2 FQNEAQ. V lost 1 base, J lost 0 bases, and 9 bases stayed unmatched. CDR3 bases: TGTGCCAGCAGCTTAGGGGGGACAGGGGTTGGTACTAGCAATCAGCCCCAGCATTTT. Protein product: CASSLGGTGVGTSNQPQHF. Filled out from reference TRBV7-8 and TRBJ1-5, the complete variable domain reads GAGVSQSPRYKVAKRGQDVALRCDPISGHVSLFWYQQALGQGPEFLTYFQNEAQLDKSGLPSDRFFAERPEGSVSTLKIQRTQQEDSAVYLCASSLGGTGVGTSNQPQHFGDGTRLSIL.

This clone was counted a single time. CDR3 sequence: CASSPGGAANTEAFF. CDR3 coding DNA: TGTGCCAGCTCACCAGGGGGGGCGGCGAACACTGAAGCTTTCTTT. The chain carries TRBV18 and TRBJ1-1; possible D gene TRBD1, 6 bases. V was shortened by 2 bases and J by 1 base, with 11 bases between the two germline ends. Germline V lookup: CDR1 KGHSH, CDR2 LQKENI. The CDR3 is made up of 15 amino acids.

In DNA, the CDR3 is TGTGCCAGTAGTATGGAGCTAGCGGGGGGCCCGAGCTCCTACGAGCAGTACTTC. It encodes CASSMELAGGPSSYEQYF. The V gene is TRBV19, the J gene TRBJ2-7; 11 bases align to TRBD2. The germline gives CDR1 LNHDA, CDR2 SQIVND (reference sequence). This CDR3 is built from 18 residues. V shed 3 bases and J 0 bases; nucleotides not matched to a gene: 10.

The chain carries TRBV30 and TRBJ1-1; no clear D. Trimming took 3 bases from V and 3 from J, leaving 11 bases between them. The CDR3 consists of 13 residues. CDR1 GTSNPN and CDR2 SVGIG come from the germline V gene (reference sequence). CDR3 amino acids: CAWSERYDTEAFF. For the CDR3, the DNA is TGTGCCTGGAGCGAACGCTATGACACTGAAGCTTTCTTT.

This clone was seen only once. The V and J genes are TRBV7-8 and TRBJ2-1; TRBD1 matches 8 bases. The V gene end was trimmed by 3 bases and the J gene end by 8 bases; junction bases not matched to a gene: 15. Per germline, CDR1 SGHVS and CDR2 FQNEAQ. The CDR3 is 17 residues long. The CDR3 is CASSFTIRDRLYHEQFF. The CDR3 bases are TGTGCCAGCAGCTTCACGATTCGGGACAGGCTTTACCATGAGCAGTTCTTC.

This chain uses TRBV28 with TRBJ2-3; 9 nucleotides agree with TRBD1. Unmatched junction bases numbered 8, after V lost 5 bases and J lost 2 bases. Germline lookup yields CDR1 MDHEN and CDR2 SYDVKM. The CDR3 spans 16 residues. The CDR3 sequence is CASSPPGTGYTDTQYF. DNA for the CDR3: TGTGCCAGCAGTCCTCCCGGGACAGGGTACACAGATACGCAGTATTTT.

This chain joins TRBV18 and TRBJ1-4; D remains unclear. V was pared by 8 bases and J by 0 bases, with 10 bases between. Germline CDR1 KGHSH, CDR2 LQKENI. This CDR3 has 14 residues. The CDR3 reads CASGPEATNEKLFF. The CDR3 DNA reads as TGTGCCAGCGGACCGGAGGCAACTAATGAAAAACTGTTTTTT.

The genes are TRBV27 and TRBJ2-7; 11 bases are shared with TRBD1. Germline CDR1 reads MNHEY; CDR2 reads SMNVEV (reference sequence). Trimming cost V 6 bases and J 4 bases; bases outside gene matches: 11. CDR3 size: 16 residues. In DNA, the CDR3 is TGTGCCAGCAGCCGGCAGTGGACAGGGGGCAAGTACGAGCAGTACTTC. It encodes CASSRQWTGGKYEQYF.

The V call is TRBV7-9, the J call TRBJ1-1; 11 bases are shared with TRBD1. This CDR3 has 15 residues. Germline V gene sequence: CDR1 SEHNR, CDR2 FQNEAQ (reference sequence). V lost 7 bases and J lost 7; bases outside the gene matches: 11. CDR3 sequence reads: CASIGNGQGAGEAFF. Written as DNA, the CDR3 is TGTGCCAGCATAGGGAACGGACAGGGGGCCGGTGAAGCTTTCTTT.

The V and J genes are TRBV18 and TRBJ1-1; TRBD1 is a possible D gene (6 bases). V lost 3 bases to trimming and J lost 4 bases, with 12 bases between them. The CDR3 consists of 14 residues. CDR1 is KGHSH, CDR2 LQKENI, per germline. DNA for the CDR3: TGTGCCAGCTCACCCGGGCAGGGGTTCACTGAAGCTTTCTTT. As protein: CASSPGQGFTEAFF.

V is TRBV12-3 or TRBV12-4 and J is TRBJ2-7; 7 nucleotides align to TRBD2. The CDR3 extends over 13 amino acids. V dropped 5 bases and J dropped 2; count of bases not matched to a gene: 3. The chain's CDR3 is CASSITSAYEQYF. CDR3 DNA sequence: TGTGCCAGCAGTATTACTAGCGCCTACGAGCAGTACTTC.

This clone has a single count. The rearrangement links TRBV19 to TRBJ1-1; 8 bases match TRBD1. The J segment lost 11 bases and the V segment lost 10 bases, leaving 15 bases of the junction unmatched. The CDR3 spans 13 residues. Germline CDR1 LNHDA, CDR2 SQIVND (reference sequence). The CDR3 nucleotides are TGTGCCACCGCTTCGTCCAGGGGGCAATGGGCTTTCTTT. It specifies CATASSRGQWAFF.

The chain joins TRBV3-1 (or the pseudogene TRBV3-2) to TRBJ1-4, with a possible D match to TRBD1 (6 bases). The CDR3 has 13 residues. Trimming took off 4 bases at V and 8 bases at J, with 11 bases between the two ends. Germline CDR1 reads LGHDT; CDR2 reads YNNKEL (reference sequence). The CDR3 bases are TGTGCCAGCAGCCCCGGGACACCAGAAAAACTGTTTTTT. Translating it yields CASSPGTPEKLFF.

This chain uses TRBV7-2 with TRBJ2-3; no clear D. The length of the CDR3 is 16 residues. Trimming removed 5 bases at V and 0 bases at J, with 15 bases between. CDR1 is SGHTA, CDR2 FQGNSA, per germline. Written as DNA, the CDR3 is TGTGCCAGCAGCGTACAGTCAGACCCTAGCACAGATACGCAGTATTTT. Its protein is CASSVQSDPSTDTQYF.

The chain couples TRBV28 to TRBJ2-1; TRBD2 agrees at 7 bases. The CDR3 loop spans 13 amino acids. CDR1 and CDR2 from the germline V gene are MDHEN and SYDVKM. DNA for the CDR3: TGTGCGGTCCTGGGCGGGAGTGACAATGAGCAGTTCTTC. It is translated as CAVLGGSDNEQFF.

The DNA of the CDR3 is TGTGCCATCAGTGGCGACATCTCTGGAAACACCATATATTTT. It is translated as CAISGDISGNTIYF. This chain links TRBV10-3 with TRBJ1-3; the D is unclear. Germline V lookup: CDR1 ENHRY, CDR2 SYGVKD. Trimming pared 4 bases from V and 0 bases from J, leaving 7 bases between. The CDR3 extends over 14 amino acids.

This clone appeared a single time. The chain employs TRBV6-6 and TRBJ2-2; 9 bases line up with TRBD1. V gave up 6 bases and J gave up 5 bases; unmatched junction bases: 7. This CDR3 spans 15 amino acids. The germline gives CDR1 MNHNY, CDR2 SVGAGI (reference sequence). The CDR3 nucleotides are TGTGCCAGCAGACGCGGACAGGGGAAAACCGGGGAGCTGTTTTTT. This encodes CASRRGQGKTGELFF.

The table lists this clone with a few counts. CDR3 residues: CASSPLGSGGGSGELFF. The DNA for the CDR3 is TGTGCCAGCAGCCCCCTAGGGTCAGGGGGAGGTAGCGGGGAGCTGTTTTTT. V gene TRBV3-1 (or the pseudogene TRBV3-2) combines with J gene TRBJ2-2, with D tentatively TRBD1 (7 bases). Germline V gene sequence: CDR1 LGHDT, CDR2 YNNKEL (reference sequence). The CDR3 loop spans 17 amino acids. V was pared by 4 bases and J by 7 bases, with 22 bases between.

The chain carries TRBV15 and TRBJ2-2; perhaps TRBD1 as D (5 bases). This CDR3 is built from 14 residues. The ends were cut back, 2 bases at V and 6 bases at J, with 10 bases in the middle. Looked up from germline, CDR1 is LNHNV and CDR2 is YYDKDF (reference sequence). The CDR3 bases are TGTGCCACCAGCAGAAGGGTAGGGGCCGGGGAGCTGTTTTTT. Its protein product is CATSRRVGAGELFF.

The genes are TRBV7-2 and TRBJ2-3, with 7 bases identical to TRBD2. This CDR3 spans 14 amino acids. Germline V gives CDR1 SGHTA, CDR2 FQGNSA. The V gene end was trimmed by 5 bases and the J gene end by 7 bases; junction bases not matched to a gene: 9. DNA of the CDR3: TGTGCCAGCAGCCTCCAACAGCGGGAAAATACGCAGTATTTT. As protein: CASSLQQRENTQYF.

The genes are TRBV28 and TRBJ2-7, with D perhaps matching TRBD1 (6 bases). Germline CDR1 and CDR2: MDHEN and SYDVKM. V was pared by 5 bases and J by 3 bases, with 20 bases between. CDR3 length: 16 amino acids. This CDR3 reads CASSPAGVDDFYEQYF. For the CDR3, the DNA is TGTGCCAGCAGTCCCGCAGGGGTCGACGACTTCTACGAGCAGTACTTC.

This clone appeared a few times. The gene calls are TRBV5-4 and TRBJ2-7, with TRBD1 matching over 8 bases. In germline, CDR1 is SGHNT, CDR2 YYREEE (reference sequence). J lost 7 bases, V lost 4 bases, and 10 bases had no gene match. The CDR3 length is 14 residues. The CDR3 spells CASSSKQGAREQYF. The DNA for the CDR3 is TGTGCCAGCAGCAGTAAGCAGGGGGCGAGGGAGCAGTACTTC.